The clone carrying this TCR beta chain was observed once. This specimen belongs to a study of control samples from healthy donors and cancer patients. Produced via immunoSEQ multiplex PCR; TCRdb's table is partial and in-frame only. The profile shows some 18,000 clones, 84% of them singletons. The V gene's germline CDR1 is LNHDA and CDR2 SQIVND (reference sequence). Trimming removed 1 base from V and 1 base from J, with 11 bases in between. This CDR3 comprises 15 residues. The TCR sequence derives from a woman aged 65 to 85 with lung cancer. Sequences were obtained from PBMCs. The chain links TRBV19 to TRBJ2-7; D remains ambiguous. The DNA for the CDR3 is TGTGCCAGTAGTATAGGGGTGGGCCCTTCCTACGAGCAGTACTTC. Its translation is CASSIGVGPSYEQYF.